The rows below give T cell receptor beta chains drawn from one sample of a study of blood T cell repertoires in COVID-19. TCRdb's copy holds only in-frame clones and misses some; the assay was immunoSEQ multiplex PCR. The table lists 80,000 or so clones, less than 85% of them singletons. The specimen was peripheral blood. The receptors originated from a woman in her 70s with acute or convalescent COVID-19. The CDR3 runs from the conserved cysteine through the conserved F or W. The order of the fields is J gene, CDR3 length, D gene, V gene, clone size, CDR3 protein, CDR3 DNA. D genes are given only for firm matches. Not all rows give a size; the values are once, few, many and, for expanded clones, a class.

>TRBJ1-2|13|-|TRBV7-9|-
CASSPTENYGYTF
TGTGCCAGCAGCCCGACAGAAAACTATGGCTACACCTTC
>TRBJ1-1|14|TRBD1|TRBV5-1|-
CASSLGQGTTEAFF
TGCGCCAGCAGCTTAGGACAGGGAACGACTGAAGCTTTCTTT
>TRBJ2-5|14|-|TRBV10-3|-
CAIKLDGLQETQYF
TGTGCCATCAAGCTGGACGGACTCCAAGAGACCCAGTACTTC
>TRBJ1-4|16|-|TRBV7-6|-
CASSPGRGATNEKLFF
TGTGCCAGCAGCCCCGGTAGGGGCGCAACTAATGAAAAACTGTTTTTT
>TRBJ1-1|13|-|TRBV7-2|-
CASSLGRGREAFF
TGTGCCAGCAGCTTAGGCAGGGGTCGGGAAGCTTTCTTT
>TRBJ1-2|15|-|TRBV14|few
CASSRRSTANYGYTF
TGTGCCAGCAGTCGCCGATCGACAGCTAACTATGGCTACACCTTC
>TRBJ2-7|14|TRBD1|TRBV10-3|-
CAISGDRGMYEQYF
TGTGCCATCAGTGGGGACAGGGGTATGTACGAGCAGTACTTC
>TRBJ2-7|14|-|TRBV5-1|few
CASSSRDKIYEQYF
TGCGCCAGCAGCTCCCGGGACAAGATCTACGAGCAGTACTTC
>TRBJ2-1|16|TRBD1|TRBV5-1|-
CASSLWTGGFYNEQFF
TGCGCCAGCAGCCTGTGGACAGGGGGGTTTTACAATGAGCAGTTCTTC
>TRBJ1-2|15|TRBD1|TRBV11-3|-
CASSLEGLTGTGYTF
TGTGCCAGCAGCTTAGAGGGTCTGACAGGGACGGGCTACACCTTC
>TRBJ2-7|15|-|TRBV4-2|-
CASSQDGQGGYEQYF
TGTGCCAGCAGCCAAGATGGGCAGGGTGGGTACGAGCAGTACTTC
>TRBJ2-7|14|TRBD1|TRBV9|-
CASSYRDRGHEQYF
TGTGCCAGCAGCTACCGGGACAGGGGCCACGAGCAGTACTTC
>TRBJ1-2|14|TRBD1|TRBV5-1|-
CASSSGQGFYGYTF
TGCGCCAGCAGCTCCGGACAGGGGTTCTATGGCTACACCTTC
>TRBJ1-2|11|-|TRBV24-1|-
CATSQDYGYTF
TGTGCCACCAGCCAGGACTATGGCTACACCTTC
>TRBJ2-3|14|-|TRBV24-1|-
CATSDAGNTDTQYF
TGTGCCACCAGTGACGCCGGGAACACAGATACGCAGTATTTT
>TRBJ2-3|16|TRBD2|TRBV9|-
CASSDTGTSSSDTQYF
TGTGCCAGCAGCGATACCGGGACTAGCTCCTCTGATACGCAGTATTTT
>TRBJ2-7|15|-|TRBV4-1|-
CASSQEKVGLYEQYF
TGCGCCAGCAGCCAAGAAAAGGTGGGCCTCTACGAGCAGTACTTC
>TRBJ2-5|15|-|TRBV6-1|-
CASRTPPEIAQTQYF
TGTGCCAGCAGGACACCCCCCGAGATTGCCCAGACCCAGTACTTC
>TRBJ1-2|15|TRBD1|TRBV7-2|-
CASSGSGGLGYGYTF
TGTGCCAGCAGCGGGTCAGGGGGTCTCGGCTATGGCTACACCTTC
>TRBJ1-2|14|-|TRBV27|-
CASSPRRGGYGYTF
TGTGCCAGCAGTCCCCGAAGGGGGGGGTATGGCTACACCTTC
>TRBJ1-5|14|-|TRBV27|-
CASSSPGVGQPQHF
TGTGCCAGCAGTTCCCCAGGGGTAGGGCAGCCCCAGCATTTT
>TRBJ1-1|16|-|TRBV6-5|-
CASSYSRDTLNTEAFF
TGTGCCAGCAGTTACTCCCGGGACACCTTGAACACTGAAGCTTTCTTT
>TRBJ2-3|14|-|TRBV6-6|-
CASSYSPLGATQYF
TGTGCCAGCAGTTATAGCCCGCTAGGCGCAACGCAGTATTTT
>TRBJ1-2|14|-|TRBV11-3|-
CASSLPGGRDGYTF
TGTGCCAGCAGCTTACCCGGGGGGCGGGATGGCTACACCTTC
>TRBJ2-3|14|TRBD1|TRBV7-2|-
CASSLQGAPDTQYF
TGTGCCAGCAGCTTACAGGGGGCACCAGATACGCAGTATTTT
>TRBJ1-2|14|-|TRBV5-4|-
CASSFPDRGYGYTF
TGTGCCAGCAGCTTCCCGGACCGGGGGTATGGCTACACCTTC
>TRBJ1-6|13|-|TRBV15|-
CATTRDWDSPLHF
TGTGCCACAACCCGGGACTGGGATTCACCCCTCCACTTT
>TRBJ1-4|15|-|TRBV6-5|-
CASSFTGISNEKLFF
TGTGCCAGCAGCTTCACAGGGATCTCTAATGAAAAACTGTTTTTT
>TRBJ1-5|15|-|TRBV9|few
CASSPSEYSNQPQHF
TGTGCCAGCAGCCCCTCGGAGTATAGCAATCAGCCCCAGCATTTT
>TRBJ1-1|13|TRBD1|TRBV11-3|-
CASSPRTGGEAFF
TGTGCCAGCAGCCCGCGGACAGGGGGTGAAGCTTTCTTT
>TRBJ2-5|14|TRBD1|TRBV11-3|-
CASSLLGQGGTQYF
TGTGCCAGCAGCTTATTGGGACAGGGTGGGACCCAGTACTTC
>TRBJ2-5|14|-|TRBV5-4|-
CASSSEDLEETQYF
TGTGCCAGCAGCTCGGAGGACCTCGAGGAGACCCAGTACTTC
>TRBJ1-4|17|-|TRBV7-9|-
CASTHTVLGANNEKLFF
TGTGCCAGCACCCATACGGTATTGGGGGCAAATAATGAAAAACTGTTTTTT